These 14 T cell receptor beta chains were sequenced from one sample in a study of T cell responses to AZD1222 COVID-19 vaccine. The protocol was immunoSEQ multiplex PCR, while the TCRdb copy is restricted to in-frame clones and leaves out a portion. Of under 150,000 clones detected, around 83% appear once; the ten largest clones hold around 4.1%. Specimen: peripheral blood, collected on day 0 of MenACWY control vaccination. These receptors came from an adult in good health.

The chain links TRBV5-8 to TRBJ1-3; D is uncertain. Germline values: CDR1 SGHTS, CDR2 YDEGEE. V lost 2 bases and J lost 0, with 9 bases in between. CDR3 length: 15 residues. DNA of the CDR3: TGTGCCAGCAGCTTTAGGAGTGACTCTGGAAACACCATATATTTT. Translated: CASSFRSDSGNTIYF.

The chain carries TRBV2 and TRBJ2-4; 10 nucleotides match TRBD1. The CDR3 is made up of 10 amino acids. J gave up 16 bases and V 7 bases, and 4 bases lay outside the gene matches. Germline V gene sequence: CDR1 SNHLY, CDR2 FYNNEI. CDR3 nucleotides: TGTGCCAGCAAGAGGGACAGGGGATACTTC. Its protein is CASKRDRGYF.

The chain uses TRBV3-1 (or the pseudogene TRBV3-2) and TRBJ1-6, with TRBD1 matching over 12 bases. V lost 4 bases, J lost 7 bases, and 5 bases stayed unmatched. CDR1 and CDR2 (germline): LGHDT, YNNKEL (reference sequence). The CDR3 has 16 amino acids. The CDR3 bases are TGTGCCAGCAGCCGGGGACAGGGGGCGCAGAATTCACCCCTCCACTTT. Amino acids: CASSRGQGAQNSPLHF.

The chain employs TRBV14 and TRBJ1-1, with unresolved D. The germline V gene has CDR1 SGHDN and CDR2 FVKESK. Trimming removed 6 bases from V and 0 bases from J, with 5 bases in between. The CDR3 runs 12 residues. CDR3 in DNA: TGTGCCAGCAGTCCGGTGAACACTGAAGCTTTCTTT. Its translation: CASSPVNTEAFF.

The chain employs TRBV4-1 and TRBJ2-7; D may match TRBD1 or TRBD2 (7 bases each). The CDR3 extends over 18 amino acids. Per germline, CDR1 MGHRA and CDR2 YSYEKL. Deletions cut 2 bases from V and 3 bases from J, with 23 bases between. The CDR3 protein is CASSQTSGRGDSDYEQYF. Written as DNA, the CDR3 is TGCGCCAGCAGCCAAACCTCGGGCCGGGGGGACAGTGACTACGAGCAGTACTTC.

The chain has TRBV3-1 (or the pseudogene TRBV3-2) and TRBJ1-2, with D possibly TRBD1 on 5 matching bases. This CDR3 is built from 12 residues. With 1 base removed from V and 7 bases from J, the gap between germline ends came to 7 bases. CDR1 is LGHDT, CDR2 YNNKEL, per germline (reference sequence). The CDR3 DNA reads TGTGCCAGCAGCCAAGGGGGCGGTGGCTACACCTTC. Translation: CASSQGGGGYTF.

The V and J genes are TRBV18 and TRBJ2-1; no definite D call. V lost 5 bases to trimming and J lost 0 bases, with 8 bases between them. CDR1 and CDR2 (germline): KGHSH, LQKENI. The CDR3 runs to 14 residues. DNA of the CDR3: TGTGCCAGCTCAGCTGACATCTCCTACAATGAGCAGTTCTTC. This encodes CASSADISYNEQFF.

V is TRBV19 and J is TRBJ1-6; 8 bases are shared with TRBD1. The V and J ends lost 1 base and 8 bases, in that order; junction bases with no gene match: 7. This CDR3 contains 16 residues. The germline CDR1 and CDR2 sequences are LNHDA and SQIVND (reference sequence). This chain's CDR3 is CASSIVGTGGHSPLHF. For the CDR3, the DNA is TGTGCCAGTAGTATAGTAGGGACAGGAGGACATTCACCCCTCCACTTT.

The DNA for the CDR3 is TGTGCCGGCAGGGGACAGGGGGCCGGTCAGGCATTTGCAACTAATGAAAAACTGTTTTTT. It codes for CAGRGQGAGQAFATNEKLFF. The chain recombines TRBV30 with TRBJ1-4; the match to TRBD1 covers 12 bases. V lost 8 bases and J lost 0; bases outside the gene matches: 19. Germline V gene data show CDR1 as GTSNPN and CDR2 as SVGIG (reference sequence). CDR3 length: 20 residues.

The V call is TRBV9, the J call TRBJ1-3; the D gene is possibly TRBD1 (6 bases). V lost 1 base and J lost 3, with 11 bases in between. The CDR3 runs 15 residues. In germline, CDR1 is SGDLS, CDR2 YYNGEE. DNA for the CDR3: TGTGCCAGCAGCGTATACGGGGGCGGTGGAAACACCATATATTTT. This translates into CASSVYGGGGNTIYF.

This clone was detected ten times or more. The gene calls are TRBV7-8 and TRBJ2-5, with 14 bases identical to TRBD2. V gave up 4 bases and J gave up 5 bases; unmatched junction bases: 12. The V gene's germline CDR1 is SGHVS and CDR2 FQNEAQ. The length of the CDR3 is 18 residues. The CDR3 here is CASSSRTSGGSPGETQYF. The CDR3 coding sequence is TGTGCCAGCAGCTCCCGGACTAGCGGGGGGTCCCCCGGGGAGACCCAGTACTTC.

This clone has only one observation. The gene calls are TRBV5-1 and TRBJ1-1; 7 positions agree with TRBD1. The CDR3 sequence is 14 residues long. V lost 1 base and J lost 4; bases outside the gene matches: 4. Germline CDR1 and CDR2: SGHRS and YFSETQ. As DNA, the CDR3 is TGCGCCAGCAGCTTGATTTCAGGGGGCACTGAAGCTTTCTTT. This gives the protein CASSLISGGTEAFF. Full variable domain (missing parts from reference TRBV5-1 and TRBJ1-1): KAGVTQTPRYLIKTRGQQVTLSCSPISGHRSVSWYQQTPGQGLQFLFEYFSETQRNKGNFPGRFSGRQFSNSRSEMNVSTLELGDSALYLCASSLISGGTEAFFGQGTRLTVV.

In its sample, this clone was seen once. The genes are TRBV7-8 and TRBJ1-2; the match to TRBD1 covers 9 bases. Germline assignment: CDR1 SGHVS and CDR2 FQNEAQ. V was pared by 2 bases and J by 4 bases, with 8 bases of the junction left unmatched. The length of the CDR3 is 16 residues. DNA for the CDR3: TGTGCCAGCAGCTTAAGAATTGGACAGGGGCTCTATGGCTACACCTTC. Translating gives CASSLRIGQGLYGYTF. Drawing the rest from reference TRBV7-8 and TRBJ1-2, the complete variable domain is GAGVSQSPRYKVAKRGQDVALRCDPISGHVSLFWYQQALGQGPEFLTYFQNEAQLDKSGLPSDRFFAERPEGSVSTLKIQRTQQEDSAVYLCASSLRIGQGLYGYTFGSGTRLTVV.

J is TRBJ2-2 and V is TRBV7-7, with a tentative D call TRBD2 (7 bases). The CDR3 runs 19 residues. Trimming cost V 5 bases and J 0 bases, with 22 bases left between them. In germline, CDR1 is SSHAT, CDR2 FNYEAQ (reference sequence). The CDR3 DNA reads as TGTGCCAGCAGCCCTATACGGGGAAGCGGGACATCGAACACCGGGGAGCTGTTTTTT. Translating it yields CASSPIRGSGTSNTGELFF.